A single sample gave rise to the 5 T cell receptor beta chains below, sequenced in a study of blood T cell repertoires in COVID-19. Sequencing used immunoSEQ multiplex PCR; TCRdb keeps in-frame clones, though not all of them. The sample lists approximately 190,000 clones; about 81% were seen once. Material for sequencing was peripheral blood. All receptors derive from a man under 40 with active or convalescent COVID-19.

The chain links TRBV10-1 to TRBJ2-5; D is perhaps TRBD2 (6 bases). Trimming removed 5 bases at V and 0 bases at J, with 13 bases between. The CDR3 is made up of 15 amino acids. Germline V gene sequence: CDR1 WNHNN, CDR2 SYGVQD (reference sequence). The CDR3 DNA reads TGCGCCAGCAGTAGGGACTCAAACGACCAAGAGACCCAGTACTTC. Protein product: CASSRDSNDQETQYF.

The chain uses TRBV14 and TRBJ1-1; 11 positions agree with TRBD1. The CDR3 consists of 14 residues. V gave up 4 bases and J gave up 5 bases; unmatched junction bases: 3. Germline CDR1 and CDR2: SGHDN and FVKESK. In DNA, the CDR3 is TGTGCCAGCAGCCGGACAGGGGGCAGGACTGAAGCTTTCTTT. It codes for CASSRTGGRTEAFF.

The chain carries TRBV5-1 and TRBJ2-3, with TRBD2 as a possible D gene (6 bases). Germline V gives CDR1 SGHRS, CDR2 YFSETQ. V was cut by 0 bases and J by 4 bases, with 9 bases left in between. This CDR3 is 14 amino acids long. Written as DNA, the CDR3 is TGCGCCAGCAGCTTGGCTAGCGCCGCAGATACGCAGTATTTT. Translating gives CASSLASAADTQYF.

The chain links TRBV6-5 to TRBJ1-2, with 7 bases fitting TRBD1. V gave up 7 bases and J gave up 8 bases; unmatched junction bases: 10. The germline gives CDR1 MNHEY, CDR2 SVGAGI. The CDR3 runs 13 residues. The CDR3 DNA reads TGTGCCAGCACCCAAGGGACAGAAGGGGGCTACACCTTC. Its translation: CASTQGTEGGYTF.

This chain uses TRBV29-1 with TRBJ2-2; 9 nucleotides agree with TRBD1. V dropped 4 bases and J dropped 3; count of bases not matched to a gene: 6. CDR3 length: 15 residues. Germline lookup yields CDR1 SQVTM and CDR2 ANQGSEA. CDR3 nucleotide sequence: TGCAGCGTTGTAGGGGACAGGGAGGACACCGGGGAGCTGTTTTTT. Translated, it gives CSVVGDREDTGELFF.